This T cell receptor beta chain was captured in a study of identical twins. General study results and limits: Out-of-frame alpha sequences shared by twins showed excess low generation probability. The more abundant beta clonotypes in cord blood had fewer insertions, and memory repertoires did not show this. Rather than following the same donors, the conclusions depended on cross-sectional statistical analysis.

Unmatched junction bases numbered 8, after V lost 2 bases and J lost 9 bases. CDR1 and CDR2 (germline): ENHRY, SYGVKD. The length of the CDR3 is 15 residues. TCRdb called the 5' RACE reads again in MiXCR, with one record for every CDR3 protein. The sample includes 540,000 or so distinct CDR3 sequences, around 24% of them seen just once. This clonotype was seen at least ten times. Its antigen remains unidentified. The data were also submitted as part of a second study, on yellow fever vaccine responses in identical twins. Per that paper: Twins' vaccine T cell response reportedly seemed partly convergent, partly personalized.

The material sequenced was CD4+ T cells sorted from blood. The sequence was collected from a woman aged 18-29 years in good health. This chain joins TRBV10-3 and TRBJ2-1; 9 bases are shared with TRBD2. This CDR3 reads CAISERLAEVGEQFF. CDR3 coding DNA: TGTGCCATCAGTGAGAGACTAGCGGAGGTGGGTGAGCAGTTCTTC.